The clone carrying this T cell receptor beta chain was counted ten times or more. Its antigen is undetermined. Amplified regions were TCR beta CDR3 sequences from RNA transcripts. Using the HTBI primer set, a first-round RT-PCR was run on the TCR CDR3. TCRdb used MiXCR to reprocess the multiplex PCR reads, holding one entry per CDR3 protein. The profile shows more than 500,000 distinct CDR3 sequences, 16% of them singletons. Newly diagnosed hyperthyroidism patients aged 18 to 65 years had disease lasting under 2 months. Orbital computed tomography, thyroid ultrasound, serum thyroxine and TRAb, and clinical symptoms together informed the diagnoses. The record originates from a study of T cells in Graves' hyperthyroidism and ophthalmopathy. Germline V CDR1 and CDR2: LGHDT, YNNKEL (reference sequence). Trimming pared 4 bases from V and 10 bases from J, leaving 8 bases between. The CDR3 has 11 amino acids.

Study-wide findings and caveats: Blood also held most thyroid clonotypes expanded beyond 0.001. Ophthalmopathy was told apart from stable hyperthyroidism by a 13 V-J model.

Sequenced input: blood. This TCR was recovered from a woman aged 25 to 45 with Graves' hyperthyroidism. This chain links TRBV3-1 with TRBJ2-1; D ambiguous. The CDR3 nucleotides read TGTGCCAGCAGCCTCCTTTCCGAGCAGTTCTTC. Its protein is CASSLLSEQFF.